These 16 T cell receptor beta chains were sequenced from one sample in a study of shared clonotypes between healthy human individuals. TCRdb's copy holds only in-frame clones and misses some; the assay was immunoSEQ multiplex PCR. In the table there are 2.5 million or so clones, around nine tenths of which are singletons. The sequencing input was naive CD4+ T cells sorted from blood. Noted subset: CD45RA+ positively selected. The receptors were sampled from a man in his late teens or twenties in good health.

The J gene is TRBJ1-4, the V gene TRBV5-6; possible D gene TRBD1, 6 bases. Germline loops: CDR1 SGHDT, CDR2 YYEEEE. The CDR3 has 17 residues. Between the trimmed V and J ends, which lost 0 bases and 3 bases, there was a span of 15 bases. As DNA, the CDR3 is TGTGCCAGCAGCTTGGGGCCCAGGGGCCTACCTAATGAAAAACTGTTTTTT. This sequence encodes CASSLGPRGLPNEKLFF.

The chain is built from TRBV27 and TRBJ1-5; 9 nucleotides match TRBD1. Trimming cost V 5 bases and J 4 bases; bases outside gene matches: 12. This CDR3 has 17 amino acids. The V gene's germline CDR1 is MNHEY and CDR2 SMNVEV (reference sequence). The CDR3 loop reads CASSLTGTGRVNQPQHF. CDR3 nucleotides: TGTGCCAGCAGTCTGACCGGGACAGGGAGGGTGAATCAGCCCCAGCATTTT.

The chain has TRBV28 and TRBJ2-3, with 12 positions matching TRBD2. V shed 5 bases, J shed 5 bases, and the junction held 8 bases outside the gene matches. Germline V gene lookup returns CDR1 MDHEN and CDR2 SYDVKM. CDR3 length: 16 amino acids. The CDR3 DNA reads TGTGCCAGCAGTCCTACTAGCGGGGGGTTGGAAGATACGCAGTATTTT. It codes for CASSPTSGGLEDTQYF.

This clone has just a few counts. This chain uses TRBV29-1 with TRBJ1-1; D is unclear. Trimming shortened V by 5 bases and J by 6 bases, and 7 bases separated the two germline ends. The CDR3 is made up of 10 amino acids. The germline CDR1 and CDR2 sequences are SQVTM and ANQGSEA. This CDR3 reads CSVTTAEAFF. The CDR3 DNA is TGCAGCGTTACTACAGCTGAAGCTTTCTTT.

This chain joins TRBV6-1 and TRBJ2-7; TRBD1 agrees at 10 bases. V was clipped by 6 bases and J by 6 bases; unmatched bases: 5. Germline lookup yields CDR1 MNHNS and CDR2 SASEGT. The CDR3 sequence is 13 residues long. The DNA for the CDR3 is TGTGCCAGCAGCCGGACAGGGGGTCGCGAGCAGTACTTC. Translating gives CASSRTGGREQYF.

The chain recombines TRBV5-6 with TRBJ2-5; 9 bases match TRBD2. The CDR3 is 16 amino acids. Unmatched junction bases numbered 5, after V lost 0 bases and J lost 2 bases. Germline CDR1 and CDR2: SGHDT and YYEEEE. The CDR3 spells CASSLGPSGVQETQYF. The CDR3 coding sequence is TGTGCCAGCAGCTTGGGTCCTAGCGGGGTTCAAGAGACCCAGTACTTC.

The rearrangement joins TRBV5-1 to TRBJ2-6; D gene uncertain. There are 16 residues in the CDR3. Germline V lookup: CDR1 SGHRS, CDR2 YFSETQ. V lost 0 bases, J lost 2 bases, and 9 bases lay in between. This chain's CDR3 is CASSLVSGTGANVLTF. CDR3 nucleotide sequence: TGCGCCAGCAGCTTGGTATCGGGTACTGGGGCCAACGTCCTGACTTTC.

The chain combines TRBV28 with TRBJ1-1, with a possible D match to TRBD1 (5 bases). Germline V gives CDR1 MDHEN, CDR2 SYDVKM. This CDR3 comprises 11 residues. V lost 7 bases, J lost 3 bases, and 6 bases lay in between. CDR3 coding DNA: TGTGCCAGCACAGGGTACACTGAAGCTTTCTTT. This codes for CASTGYTEAFF.

This chain connects TRBV29-1 to TRBJ2-7; TRBD1 or TRBD2 may be the D gene (6 bases each). V was clipped by 0 bases and J by 2 bases, with 20 bases between them. Germline V gene sequence: CDR1 SQVTM, CDR2 ANQGSEA. This CDR3 region has 17 residues. The CDR3 DNA is TGCAGCGTTGAAGATCGGTCTGTATTCGGGGGCACCTACGAGCAGTACTTC. As protein: CSVEDRSVFGGTYEQYF.

The chain carries TRBV18 and TRBJ2-4, with D tentatively TRBD1 (6 bases). This CDR3 comprises 13 residues. With 6 bases removed from V and 7 bases from J, the gap between germline ends came to 13 bases. Germline CDR1 and CDR2: KGHSH and LQKENI. Here the CDR3 reads CASSPTRGNIQYF. CDR3 coding DNA: TGTGCCAGCTCTCCGACGAGGGGGAACATTCAGTACTTC.

The chain combines TRBV10-3 with TRBJ2-7, with unresolved D. Trimming removed 2 bases at V and 3 bases at J, with 8 bases between. This CDR3 region has 13 residues. The germline gives CDR1 ENHRY, CDR2 SYGVKD. The CDR3 spells CAISEGPVYEQYF. CDR3 nucleotide sequence: TGTGCCATCAGTGAGGGCCCAGTCTACGAGCAGTACTTC.

J is TRBJ1-1 and V is TRBV29-1; no firm D call. The CDR3 runs 14 residues. The germline CDR1 and CDR2 sequences are SQVTM and ANQGSEA. Trimming stripped 3 bases from V and 0 bases from J, with 11 bases between. This CDR3 reads CSVDGRFMNTEAFF. Written as DNA, the CDR3 is TGCAGCGTTGACGGAAGATTCATGAACACTGAAGCTTTCTTT.

This chain connects TRBV5-4 to TRBJ1-1, with a possible D match to TRBD1 (6 bases). Deletions cut 6 bases from V and 3 bases from J, with 18 bases between. This CDR3 region has 15 residues. Germline assignment: CDR1 SGHNT and CDR2 YYREEE (reference sequence). The CDR3 bases are TGTGCCAGCATCAAGATGGCCAGGGGCGACACTGAAGCTTTCTTT. It encodes CASIKMARGDTEAFF.

The rearrangement uses TRBV5-1 and TRBJ2-7, with 9 bases identical to TRBD1. The CDR3 has 16 amino acids. CDR1 and CDR2 (germline): SGHRS, YFSETQ. The trim removed 0 bases at V and 6 bases at J, leaving 10 bases unmatched. Here the CDR3 DNA reads TGCGCCAGCAGCTTGGCCACAGGGGGCAGGTCCAGCGAGCAGTACTTC. Translation gives CASSLATGGRSSEQYF.

This chain links TRBV11-3 with TRBJ2-7; 7 nucleotides line up with TRBD2. CDR1 and CDR2 from the germline V gene are SGHNT and YENEEA. This CDR3 contains 13 residues. V lost 1 base and J lost 7; bases outside the gene matches: 4. CDR3: CASSLGPGREQYF. The DNA for the CDR3 is TGTGCCAGCAGCTTAGGGCCCGGGAGGGAGCAGTACTTC.

The chain carries TRBV18 and TRBJ1-1; perhaps TRBD1 as D (5 bases). Germline V gene sequence: CDR1 KGHSH, CDR2 LQKENI. This CDR3 is 14 amino acids long. The germline V and J ends were trimmed by 6 bases and 0 bases, with 11 bases remaining between them. The CDR3 DNA is TGTGCCAGCTCCTCCCGACAGATGAACACTGAAGCTTTCTTT. Translating it yields CASSSRQMNTEAFF.